Shown below are 18 T cell receptor beta chains from a single sample sequenced in a study of CD8 T cells in ankylosing spondylitis (dated by TCRdb to the late 2010s). Receptor amplification or capture employed 5' RACE. TCRdb lists the instrument as Illumina HiSeq 2500. The raw public reads went through TCRdb reprocessing: fastp at Q25, MiXCR clone calling, in-frame beta chains kept. Each entry merges the rows of one CDR3 protein and shows their most common DNA and genes. Present in this sample are over 110,000 distinct CDR3 sequences, roughly 8.8% of which were seen just once. The ten largest make up more than 7% of the sample. Sample: synovial fluid, either unsorted or a sorted T cell fraction (not recorded which). The receptors stem from a male donor with ankylosing spondylitis.

In its sample, this clonotype was seen a few times. This chain uses TRBV6-1 with TRBJ2-7; no firm D call. V dropped 6 bases and J dropped 2 bases, with 11 bases sitting between them. The CDR3 consists of 13 residues. Germline V gene lookup returns CDR1 MNHNS and CDR2 SASEGT. In DNA form, the CDR3 reads TGTGCCAGCAGGCGACCTGAAGCCTACGAGCAGTACTTC. This sequence encodes CASRRPEAYEQYF.

This clonotype came up many times. This chain links TRBV7-2 with TRBJ2-3; D unresolved. The CDR3 sequence is 15 residues long. The germline V and J ends were trimmed by 1 base and 1 base, with 9 bases remaining between them. Germline V gene lookup returns CDR1 SGHTA and CDR2 FQGNSA. CDR3 in amino acids: CASSLGGLGTDTQYF. The CDR3 DNA reads as TGTGCCAGCAGCTTAGGTGGATTAGGCACAGATACGCAGTATTTT.

There are a few counts of this clonotype. This sequence joins TRBV4-3 and TRBJ2-4; the D is unclear. Germline loops: CDR1 LGHNA, CDR2 YSLEER. Trimming removed 0 bases from V and 0 bases from J, with 6 bases in between. The CDR3 is 15 residues long. CDR3 region: CASSQDKGAKNIQYF. CDR3 DNA sequence: TGCGCCAGCAGCCAAGATAAGGGAGCCAAAAACATTCAGTACTTC.

This clonotype was detected ten times or more. The V call is TRBV6-6, the J call TRBJ2-7; D is unclear. CDR1 is MNHNY and CDR2 is SVGAGI in the germline V gene (reference sequence). Trimming left V 6 bases short and J 3 bases short, with 9 bases between. The CDR3 contains 12 residues. CDR3: CASSPDGYEQYF. The CDR3 nucleotides are TGTGCCAGCAGCCCGGACGGCTACGAGCAGTACTTC.

The table lists this clonotype with a few counts. V is TRBV7-2 and J is TRBJ1-5; no reliable D call. The CDR3 totals 12 residues. V was trimmed by 5 bases and J by 4 bases, leaving 6 bases between them. The germline CDR1 and CDR2 sequences are SGHTA and FQGNSA. This chain's CDR3 is CASSTKNQPQHF. The CDR3 DNA is TGTGCCAGCAGCACAAAGAATCAGCCCCAGCATTTT.

This clonotype has a count of ten or more. The chain has TRBV5-1 and TRBJ2-1; possible D gene TRBD2, 5 bases. The CDR3 length is 14 residues. V lost 4 bases, J lost 0 bases, and 8 bases lay in between. Germline loops: CDR1 SGHRS, CDR2 YFSETQ. CDR3 DNA: TGCGCCAGCAGCAACGGGAACTCCTACAATGAGCAGTTCTTC. Its protein product is CASSNGNSYNEQFF.

The V and J genes are TRBV11-2 and TRBJ2-1; no clear D gene. CDR3 size: 13 residues. V lost 7 bases, J lost 8 bases, and 15 bases lay in between. Germline V gene sequence: CDR1 SGHAT, CDR2 FQNNGV. CDR3 region: CASTRLGEDEQFF. The CDR3 region has the DNA TGTGCCAGCACCCGATTAGGAGAGGATGAGCAGTTCTTC. Based on the CDR3 plus reference TRBV11-2 and TRBJ2-1, the full variable domain is EAGVAQSPRYKIIEKRQSVAFWCNPISGHATLYWYQQILGQGPKLLIQFQNNGVVDDSQLPKDRFSAERLKGVDSTLKIQPAKLEDSAVYLCASTRLGEDEQFFGPGTRLTVL.

This clonotype was seen ten or more times. V usage is TRBV12-3 or TRBV12-4 and J usage is TRBJ2-4; no firm D call. The CDR3 runs to 14 residues. The V and J ends lost 4 bases and 0 bases respectively, with 7 bases between them. The CDR3 DNA reads as TGTGCCAGCAGTTACCCGGTAGCCAAAAACATTCAGTACTTC. It codes for CASSYPVAKNIQYF.

This clonotype appeared a few times. V and J are TRBV7-8 and TRBJ2-7; a weak D match, TRBD1 (6 bases). V lost 1 base and J lost 0, with 10 bases in between. CDR3 length: 15 residues. CDR1 and CDR2 (germline): SGHVS, FQNEAQ. Written as DNA, the CDR3 is TGTGCCAGCAGCTTAGGGACAGAGGGCTCCTACGAGCAGTACTTC. Encoded protein: CASSLGTEGSYEQYF.

This clonotype was seen repeatedly, ten times or more. V usage is TRBV9 and J usage is TRBJ1-1, with 7 positions matching TRBD1. Germline CDR1 is SGDLS and CDR2 is YYNGEE. Unmatched junction bases numbered 5, after V lost 3 bases and J lost 0 bases. CDR3 size: 15 residues. CDR3 loop: CASSDRGGMNTEAFF. DNA for the CDR3: TGTGCCAGCAGCGACAGGGGTGGGATGAACACTGAAGCTTTCTTT.

This clonotype was seen at least ten times. CDR3 sequence (DNA): TGCAGTGCTAGAGATATCAGGACGCAGGGGGAGACCCAGTACTTC. Amino acid sequence: CSARDIRTQGETQYF. The chain uses TRBV20-1 and TRBJ2-5, with a tentative D call TRBD1 (6 bases). From germline, CDR1 is DFQATT and CDR2 SNEGSKA (reference sequence). This CDR3 region has 15 residues. V lost 0 bases to trimming and J lost 5 bases, with 16 bases between them.

The sample holds many counts of this clonotype. The rearrangement links TRBV7-2 to TRBJ2-5; D gene ambiguous. The V gene lost 5 bases and the J gene lost 2 bases, with 12 bases spanning the gap. Germline CDR1 is SGHTA and CDR2 is FQGNSA. This CDR3 is 14 amino acids long. The CDR3 region is CASSLMGVQETQYF. The CDR3 DNA follows: TGTGCCAGCAGCCTAATGGGTGTACAAGAGACCCAGTACTTC.

This clonotype occurred a few times. The V and J genes are TRBV7-9 and TRBJ2-5, with a possible D match to TRBD2 (6 bases). V was cut by 2 bases and J by 4 bases, with 11 bases left in between. The V gene's germline CDR1 is SEHNR and CDR2 FQNEAQ (reference sequence). This CDR3 region has 14 residues. The CDR3 here is CASSLNGGRETQYF. The DNA for the CDR3 is TGTGCCAGCAGCTTAAATGGAGGGCGAGAGACCCAGTACTTC.

The rearrangement uses TRBV28 and TRBJ2-7; D may be TRBD1 (6 bases). This CDR3 spans 15 amino acids. Germline loops: CDR1 MDHEN, CDR2 SYDVKM. V lost 5 bases and J lost 1, with 15 bases in between. CDR3 bases: TGTGCCAGCAGTCCCTGGCAGGGGCAATCCTACGAGCAGTACTTC. This translates into CASSPWQGQSYEQYF. Full variable domain (outside the CDR3, taken from reference TRBV28 and TRBJ2-7): DVKVTQSSRYLVKRTGEKVFLECVQDMDHENMFWYRQDPGLGLRLIYFSYDVKMKEKGDIPEGYSVSREKKERFSLILESASTNQTSMYLCASSPWQGQSYEQYFGPGTRLTVT.

This clonotype was picked up many times. V is TRBV6-2 or TRBV6-3 and J is TRBJ1-1, with D unresolved. V gave up 6 bases and J gave up 8 bases, with 19 bases separating them. The CDR3 has 14 residues. Germline V CDR1 and CDR2: MNHEY, SVGEGT. Written as DNA, the CDR3 is TGTGCCAGCAGGGCTGGGCTTGAAACAGCCGAAGCTTTCTTT. As protein: CASRAGLETAEAFF.

This clonotype was detected ten times or more. The chain employs TRBV29-1 and TRBJ2-7; D remains unclear. This CDR3 has 12 amino acids. V was shortened by 4 bases and J by 3 bases, with 10 bases between the two germline ends. Germline V gene data show CDR1 as SQVTM and CDR2 as ANQGSEA. The CDR3 region has the DNA TGCAGCGTTGTTTTGGGATTCTACGAGCAGTACTTC. Its translation is CSVVLGFYEQYF.

This clonotype appeared a few times. The V and J genes are TRBV11-1 and TRBJ2-7; the match to TRBD1 covers 11 bases. This CDR3 region has 15 residues. The V and J ends lost 5 bases and 1 base, in that order; junction bases with no gene match: 4. The germline gives CDR1 SGHAT, CDR2 FQDESV (reference sequence). CDR3 sequence: CASSAGTGGSYEQYF. The CDR3 region has the DNA TGTGCCAGCAGCGCCGGGACAGGGGGTTCCTACGAGCAGTACTTC.

This clonotype has only a few counts. The chain links TRBV30 to TRBJ2-1, with TRBD2 identical over 14 bases. The germline CDR1 and CDR2 sequences are GTSNPN and SVGIG (reference sequence). Trimming at V came to 3 bases and at J to 7 bases, leaving 8 bases not matched to a gene. The CDR3 is 16 residues long. The CDR3 DNA sequence: TGTGCCTGGAGGGGACTAGCGGGAGTTCGGAAGAATGAGCAGTTCTTC. It encodes CAWRGLAGVRKNEQFF.